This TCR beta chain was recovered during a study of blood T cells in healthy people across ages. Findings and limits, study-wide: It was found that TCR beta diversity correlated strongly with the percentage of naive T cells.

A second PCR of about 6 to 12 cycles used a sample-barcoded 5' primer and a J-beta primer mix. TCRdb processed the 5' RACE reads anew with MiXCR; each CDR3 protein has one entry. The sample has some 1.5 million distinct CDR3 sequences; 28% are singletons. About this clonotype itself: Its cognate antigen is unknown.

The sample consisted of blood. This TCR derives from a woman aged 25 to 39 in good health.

DNA for the CDR3: TGTGCCTGGAGTGTAAATAGCGGGAGGAGCTCCTACGAGCAGTACTTC. This encodes CAWSVNSGRSSYEQYF. This chain uses TRBV30 with TRBJ2-7; the match to TRBD2 covers 10 bases. The trim removed 0 bases at V and 0 bases at J, leaving 5 bases unmatched. The CDR3 sequence is 16 residues long. CDR1 and CDR2 from the germline V gene are GTSNPN and SVGIG (reference sequence).